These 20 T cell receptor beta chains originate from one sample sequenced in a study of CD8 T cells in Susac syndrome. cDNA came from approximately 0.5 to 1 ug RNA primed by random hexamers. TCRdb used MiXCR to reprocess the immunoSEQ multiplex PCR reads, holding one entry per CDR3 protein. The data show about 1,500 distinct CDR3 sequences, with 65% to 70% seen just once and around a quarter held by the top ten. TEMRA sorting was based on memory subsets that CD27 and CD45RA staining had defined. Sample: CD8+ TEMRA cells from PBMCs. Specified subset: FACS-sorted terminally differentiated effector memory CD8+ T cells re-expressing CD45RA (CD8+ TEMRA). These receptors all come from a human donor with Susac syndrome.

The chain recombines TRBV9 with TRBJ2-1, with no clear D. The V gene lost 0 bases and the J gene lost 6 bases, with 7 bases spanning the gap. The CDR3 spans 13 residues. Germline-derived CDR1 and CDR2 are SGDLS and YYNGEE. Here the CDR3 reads CASSVATANEQFF. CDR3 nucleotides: TGTGCCAGCAGCGTAGCAACAGCCAATGAGCAGTTCTTC.

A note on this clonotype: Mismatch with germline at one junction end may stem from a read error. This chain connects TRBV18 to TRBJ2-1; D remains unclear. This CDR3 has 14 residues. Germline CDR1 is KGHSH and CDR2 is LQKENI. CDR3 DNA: TGTGCCAGCTCACCTACCGGCTACTACAATGGGCAGTTCTTC. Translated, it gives CASSPTGYYNGQFF.

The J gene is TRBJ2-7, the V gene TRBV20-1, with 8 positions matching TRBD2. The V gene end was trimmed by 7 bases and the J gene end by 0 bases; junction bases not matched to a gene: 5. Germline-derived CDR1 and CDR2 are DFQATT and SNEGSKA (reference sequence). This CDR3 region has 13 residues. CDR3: CSGAGGDSYEQYF. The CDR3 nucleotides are TGCAGTGGGGCGGGGGGCGACTCCTACGAGCAGTACTTC.

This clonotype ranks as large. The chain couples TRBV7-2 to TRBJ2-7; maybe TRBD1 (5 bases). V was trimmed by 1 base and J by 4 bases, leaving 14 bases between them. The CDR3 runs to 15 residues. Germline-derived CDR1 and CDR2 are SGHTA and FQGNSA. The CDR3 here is CASSLVFGAGYEQYF. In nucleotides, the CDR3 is TGTGCCAGCAGCTTAGTTTTTGGGGCAGGGTACGAGCAGTACTTC.

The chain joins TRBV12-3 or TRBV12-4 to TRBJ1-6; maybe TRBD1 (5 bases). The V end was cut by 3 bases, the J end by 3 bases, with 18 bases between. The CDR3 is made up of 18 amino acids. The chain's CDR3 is CASSFWWTPVRYNSPLHF. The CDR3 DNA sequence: TGTGCCAGCAGTTTTTGGTGGACACCGGTGCGCTATAATTCACCCCTCCACTTT.

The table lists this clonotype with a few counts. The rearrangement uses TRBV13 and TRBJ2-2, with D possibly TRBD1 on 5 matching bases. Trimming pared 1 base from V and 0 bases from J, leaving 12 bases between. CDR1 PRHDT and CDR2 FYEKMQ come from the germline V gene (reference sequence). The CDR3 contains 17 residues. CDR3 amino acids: CASSLVLQVPNTGELFF. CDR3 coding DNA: TGTGCCAGCAGCTTAGTCCTACAGGTCCCGAACACCGGGGAGCTGTTTTTT.

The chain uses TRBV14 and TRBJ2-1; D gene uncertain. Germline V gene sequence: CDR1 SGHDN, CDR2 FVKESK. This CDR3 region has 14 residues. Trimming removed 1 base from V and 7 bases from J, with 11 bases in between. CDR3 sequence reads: CASSQAGRRNEQFF. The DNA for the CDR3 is TGTGCCAGCAGCCAAGCTGGCAGGAGAAATGAGCAGTTCTTC.

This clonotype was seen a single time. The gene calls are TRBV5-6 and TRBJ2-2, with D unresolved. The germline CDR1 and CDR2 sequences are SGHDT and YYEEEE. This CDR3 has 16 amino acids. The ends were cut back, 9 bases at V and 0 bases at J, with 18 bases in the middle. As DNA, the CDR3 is TGTGCCATCATCTTGGGGTTAATGCCGAACACCGGGGAGCTGTTTTTT. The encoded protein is CAIILGLMPNTGELFF.

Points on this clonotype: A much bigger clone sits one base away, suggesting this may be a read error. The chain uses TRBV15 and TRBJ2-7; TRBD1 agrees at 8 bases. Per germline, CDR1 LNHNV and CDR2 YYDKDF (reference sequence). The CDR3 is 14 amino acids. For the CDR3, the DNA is TGTGGCACCAGCAGAGGGACAGGAGCCTACGAGCAGTACTTC. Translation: CGTSRGTGAYEQYF.

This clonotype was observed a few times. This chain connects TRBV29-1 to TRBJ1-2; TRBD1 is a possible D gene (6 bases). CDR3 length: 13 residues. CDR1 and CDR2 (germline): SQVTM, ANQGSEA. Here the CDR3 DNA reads TGCCGCGCGCGGCGGCCGGGGGCAGGGGGCTACACCTTC. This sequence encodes CRARRPGAGGYTF.

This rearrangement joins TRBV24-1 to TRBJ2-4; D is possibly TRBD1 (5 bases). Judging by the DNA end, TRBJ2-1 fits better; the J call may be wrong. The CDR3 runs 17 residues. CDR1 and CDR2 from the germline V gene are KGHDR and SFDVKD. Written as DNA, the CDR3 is TGTGCCACCAGTGATGGATTTAACGGTGCAGGGAAAAACATTCAGTTCTTC. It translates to CATSDGFNGAGKNIQFF.

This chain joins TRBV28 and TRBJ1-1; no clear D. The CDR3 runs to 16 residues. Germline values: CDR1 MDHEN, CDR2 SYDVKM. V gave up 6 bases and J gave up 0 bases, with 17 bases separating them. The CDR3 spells CASSPFGDSMNTEAFF. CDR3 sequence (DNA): TGTGCCAGCAGCCCGTTCGGGGATTCCATGAACACTGAAGCTTTCTTT.

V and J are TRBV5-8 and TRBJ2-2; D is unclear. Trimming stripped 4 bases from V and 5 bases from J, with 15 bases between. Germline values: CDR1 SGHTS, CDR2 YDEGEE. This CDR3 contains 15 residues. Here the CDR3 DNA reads TGTGCCAGCAGCCTCGGGCCTCAGTTTACCGGGGAGCTGTTTTTT. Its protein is CASSLGPQFTGELFF.

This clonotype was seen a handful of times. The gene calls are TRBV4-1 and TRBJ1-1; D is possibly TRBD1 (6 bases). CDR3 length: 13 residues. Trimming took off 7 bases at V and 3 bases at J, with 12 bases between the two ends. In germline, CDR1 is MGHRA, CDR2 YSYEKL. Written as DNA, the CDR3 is TGCGCCAGCATCCCCCCAGGGGACACTGAAGCTTTCTTT. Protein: CASIPPGDTEAFF.

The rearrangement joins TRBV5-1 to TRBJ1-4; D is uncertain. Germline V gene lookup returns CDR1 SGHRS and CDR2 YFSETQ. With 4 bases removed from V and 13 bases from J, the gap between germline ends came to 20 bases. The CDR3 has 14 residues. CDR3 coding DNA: TGCGCCAGCAGCGAAGGTGGGCAGCCCGAAGGACTGTTTTTT. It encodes CASSEGGQPEGLFF.

CDR3 bases: TGTGCCAGCAGTAGGGACAGGGTCTACAATGAGCAGTTCTTC. Protein product: CASSRDRVYNEQFF. This chain joins TRBV6-1 and TRBJ2-1; 9 positions match TRBD1. CDR1 and CDR2 from the germline V gene are MNHNS and SASEGT. Unmatched junction bases numbered 2, after V lost 5 bases and J lost 3 bases. CDR3 length equals 14 residues.

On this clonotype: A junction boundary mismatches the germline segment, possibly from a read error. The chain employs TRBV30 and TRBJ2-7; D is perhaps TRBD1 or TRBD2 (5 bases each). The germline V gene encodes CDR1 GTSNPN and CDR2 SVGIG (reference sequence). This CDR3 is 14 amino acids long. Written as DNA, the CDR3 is TGCACGTGGAGCGCCAGCCTGGGGGCCTACGAGCAGTACTTC. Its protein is CTWSASLGAYEQYF.

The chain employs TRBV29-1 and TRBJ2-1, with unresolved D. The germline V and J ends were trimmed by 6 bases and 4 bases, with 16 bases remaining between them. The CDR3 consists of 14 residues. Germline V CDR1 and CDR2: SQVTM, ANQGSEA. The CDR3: CSVSMILGYNEQFF. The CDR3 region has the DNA TGCAGCGTCTCGATGATTTTGGGGTACAATGAGCAGTTCTTC.

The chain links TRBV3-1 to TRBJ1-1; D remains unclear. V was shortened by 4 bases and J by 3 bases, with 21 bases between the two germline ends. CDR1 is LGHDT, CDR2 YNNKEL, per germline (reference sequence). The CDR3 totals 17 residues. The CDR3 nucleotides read TGTGCCAGCAGCCGGCGGTATCCCATTTCAATTCACACTGAAGCTTTCTTT. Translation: CASSRRYPISIHTEAFF.

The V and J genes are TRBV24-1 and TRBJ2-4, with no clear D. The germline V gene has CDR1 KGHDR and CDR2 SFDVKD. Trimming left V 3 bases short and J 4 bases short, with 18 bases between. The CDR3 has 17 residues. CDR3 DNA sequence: TGTGCCACCAGTGATGTATTAAACTGGGCAGTGAAAAACATTCAGTACTTC. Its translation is CATSDVLNWAVKNIQYF.